These 23 T cell receptor beta chains were sequenced from one sample in a study of CXCR3-negative and CXCR3-positive naive CD8 T cells. UMI labels and 5' RACE were used to prepare the TRB cDNA libraries. With the 5' RACE reads reprocessed, TCRdb shows one record per CDR3 protein and no DNA. Recorded for this sample: 84,000 or so distinct CDR3 sequences. Sequencing was done on a sample of naive CXCR3- CD8+ T cells from blood. Subset indicated: CD45RO-CCR7+CD27+CD95- naive CD8+ T cells lacking CXCR3 (TNR3-). The receptors originated from a human donor in good health. Some clones in this sample may be carry-over from other donors' samples.

The chain employs TRBV5-8 and TRBJ2-3; TCRdb picks TRBD1, but there is no DNA to check that call. The CDR3 is 16 amino acids. Germline assignment: CDR1 SGHTS and CDR2 YDEGEE. CDR3 region: CASSDGTDPDTDTQYF.

This CDR3 reads CAISETTGGGPNEKLFF. V is TRBV10-3 and J is TRBJ1-4. The CDR3 length is 17 residues. The germline V gene encodes CDR1 ENHRY and CDR2 SYGVKD.

The chain is built from TRBV6-2 or TRBV6-3 and TRBJ2-4. Per the germline V gene, CDR1 is MNHEY and CDR2 is SVGEGT. The CDR3 spans 14 residues. The CDR3 loop reads CASSILASENIQYF.

The rearrangement joins TRBV29-1 to TRBJ2-5; TCRdb returns TRBD2, unconfirmable since there is no DNA. The CDR3 sequence is 14 residues long. Germline loops: CDR1 SQVTM, CDR2 ANQGSEA. The CDR3: CSVQGTAGRETQYF.

This chain uses TRBV28 with TRBJ1-5; TCRdb outputs TRBD1, but without DNA this stays unchecked. Per germline, CDR1 MDHEN and CDR2 SYDVKM. This CDR3 contains 14 residues. This chain's CDR3 is CASRVRDRNQPQHF.

J is TRBJ2-7 and V is TRBV29-1. CDR1 and CDR2 from the germline V gene are SQVTM and ANQGSEA. The CDR3 consists of 12 residues. The CDR3 here is CSVEGPRTEQYF.

This chain connects TRBV27 to TRBJ2-2; TCRdb's D call of TRBD2 is untestable without DNA. Germline V lookup: CDR1 MNHEY, CDR2 SMNVEV (reference sequence). This CDR3 region has 17 residues. The CDR3 here is CASSLARGLTNTGELFF.

The chain carries TRBV29-1 and TRBJ2-1; TCRdb proposes TRBD1, but this gene call is untestable without DNA. From germline, CDR1 is SQVTM and CDR2 ANQGSEA. The CDR3 is 13 residues long. CDR3 loop: CSVRQGRYNEQSF.

The V and J genes are TRBV15 and TRBJ1-5; the D call of TRBD1 rests on TCRdb alone, since no DNA is present to check it. Germline V CDR1 and CDR2: LNHNV, YYDKDF (reference sequence). The length of the CDR3 is 17 residues. CDR3 sequence reads: CATSRDLGGGYDQPQHF.

The chain is built from TRBV2 and TRBJ2-1; TCRdb names TRBD2, which stays unverified in the absence of DNA. The CDR3 runs to 13 residues. The germline V gene encodes CDR1 SNHLY and CDR2 FYNNEI. The CDR3: CASISSGSTEQFF.

The V gene is TRBV2, the J gene TRBJ1-4; TCRdb designates TRBD1, a call that cannot be tested without DNA. The germline V gene encodes CDR1 SNHLY and CDR2 FYNNEI. This CDR3 has 14 amino acids. CDR3 in amino acids: CASSATGWGEKLFF.

This sequence joins TRBV12-3 or TRBV12-4 and TRBJ1-5; the TCRdb call, TRBD1, lacks DNA for checking. This CDR3 is 15 amino acids long. CDR3: CASGPTGGPGQPQHF.

The J gene is TRBJ2-1, the V gene TRBV7-9; TCRdb selects TRBD1, and the lack of DNA leaves this call unchecked. CDR3 length equals 14 residues. Germline CDR1 SEHNR, CDR2 FQNEAQ (reference sequence). The CDR3 sequence: CASTSPTGDSEQFF. The full variable domain, rest sourced from reference TRBV7-9 and TRBJ2-1, is DTGVSQNPRHKITKRGQNVTFRCDPISEHNRLYWYRQTLGQGPEFLTYFQNEAQLEKSRLLSDRFSAERPKGSFSTLEIQRTEQGDSAMYLCASTSPTGDSEQFFGPGTRLTVL.

V and J are TRBV7-3 and TRBJ2-7; no DNA is available, so the TRBD1 call from TCRdb remains unchecked. The V gene's germline CDR1 is SGHTA and CDR2 FQGTGA. This CDR3 contains 13 residues. This CDR3 is CASSDEGGDEQYF.

V and J are TRBV10-3 and TRBJ2-6. The CDR3 sequence is 15 residues long. From germline, CDR1 is ENHRY and CDR2 SYGVKD. This CDR3 is CAISRVVAGANVLTF.

This chain connects TRBV4-2 to TRBJ2-7; TCRdb's D gene call, TRBD2, goes unchecked for lack of DNA. Germline CDR1 LGHNA, CDR2 YNFKEQ. The CDR3 loop spans 14 amino acids. CDR3 in amino acids: CASSPSAGAYEQYF.

The rearrangement joins TRBV7-9 to TRBJ2-5; TCRdb picks TRBD2, but there is no DNA to check that call. Germline-derived CDR1 and CDR2 are SEHNR and FQNEAQ (reference sequence). The CDR3 is made up of 16 amino acids. CDR3 amino acids: CASSLGLARWEETQYF.

The V and J genes are TRBV29-1 and TRBJ2-2. This CDR3 is built from 12 residues. The germline V gene has CDR1 SQVTM and CDR2 ANQGSEA. The CDR3 reads CSVVFWTGELFF.

The genes are TRBV29-1 and TRBJ1-1. CDR1 SQVTM and CDR2 ANQGSEA come from the germline V gene. The CDR3 runs 12 residues. CDR3 loop: CSVEDGGPEAFF.

The V gene is TRBV3-1, the J gene TRBJ1-2. Germline CDR1 reads LGHDT; CDR2 reads YNNKEL (reference sequence). The CDR3 is made up of 12 amino acids. The CDR3 region is CASSQDQYGYTF.

J is TRBJ2-7 and V is TRBV29-1. Germline-derived CDR1 and CDR2 are SQVTM and ANQGSEA. The CDR3 extends over 13 amino acids. CDR3 loop: CSVQIAGLYEQYF.

The V call is TRBV5-1, the J call TRBJ1-1. CDR1 is SGHRS and CDR2 is YFSETQ in the germline V gene. The CDR3 extends over 14 amino acids. The CDR3 spells CASSWSGGGTEAFF.

The chain joins TRBV7-9 to TRBJ2-7. This CDR3 is 12 amino acids long. The germline V gene encodes CDR1 SEHNR and CDR2 FQNEAQ (reference sequence). The CDR3: CASSSGTVEQYF.